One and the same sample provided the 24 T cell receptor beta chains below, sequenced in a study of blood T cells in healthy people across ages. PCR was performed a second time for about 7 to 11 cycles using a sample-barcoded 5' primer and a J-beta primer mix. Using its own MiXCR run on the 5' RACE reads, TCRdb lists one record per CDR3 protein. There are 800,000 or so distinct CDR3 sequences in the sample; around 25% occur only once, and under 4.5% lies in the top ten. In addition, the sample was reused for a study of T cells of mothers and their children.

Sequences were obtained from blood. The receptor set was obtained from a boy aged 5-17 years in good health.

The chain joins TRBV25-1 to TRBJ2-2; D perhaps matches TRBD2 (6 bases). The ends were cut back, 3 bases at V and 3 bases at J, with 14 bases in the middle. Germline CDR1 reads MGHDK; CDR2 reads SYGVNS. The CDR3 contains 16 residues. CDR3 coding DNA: TGTGCCAGCAGTGATCTCCGGGAGAGGGACACCGGGGAGCTGTTTTTT. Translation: CASSDLRERDTGELFF.

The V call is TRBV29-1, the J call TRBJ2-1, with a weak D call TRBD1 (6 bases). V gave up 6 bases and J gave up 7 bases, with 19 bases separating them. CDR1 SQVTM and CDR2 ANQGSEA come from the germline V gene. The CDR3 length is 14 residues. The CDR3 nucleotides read TGCAGCGTACGCAGGGGTACTATTTCGAATGAGCAGTTCTTC. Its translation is CSVRRGTISNEQFF.

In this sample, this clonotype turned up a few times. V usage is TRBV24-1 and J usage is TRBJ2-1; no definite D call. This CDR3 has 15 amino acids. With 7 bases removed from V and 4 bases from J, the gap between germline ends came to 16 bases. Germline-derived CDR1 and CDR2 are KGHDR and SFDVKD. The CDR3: CATSEQKKPYNEQFF. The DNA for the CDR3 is TGTGCCACCAGCGAACAGAAGAAACCATACAATGAGCAGTTCTTC.

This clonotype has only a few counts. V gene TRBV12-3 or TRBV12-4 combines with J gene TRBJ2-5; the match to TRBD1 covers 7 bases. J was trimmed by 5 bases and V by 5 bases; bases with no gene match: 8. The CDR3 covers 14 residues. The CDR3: CASSPTGLEETQYF. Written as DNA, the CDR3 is TGTGCCAGCAGTCCGACAGGGCTTGAGGAGACCCAGTACTTC.

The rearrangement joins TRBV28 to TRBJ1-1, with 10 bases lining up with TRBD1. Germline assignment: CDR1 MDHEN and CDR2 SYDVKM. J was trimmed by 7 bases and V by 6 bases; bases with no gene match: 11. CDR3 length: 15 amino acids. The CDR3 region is CASRHSGTGDVEAFF. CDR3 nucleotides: TGTGCCAGCAGGCATTCGGGGACAGGGGATGTTGAAGCTTTCTTT.

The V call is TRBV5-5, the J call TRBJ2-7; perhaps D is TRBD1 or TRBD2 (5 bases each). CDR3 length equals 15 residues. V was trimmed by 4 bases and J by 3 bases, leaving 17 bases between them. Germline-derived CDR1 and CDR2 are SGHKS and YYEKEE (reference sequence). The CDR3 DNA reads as TGTGCCAGCAGCCTATGGGACGAGTCATTCTACGAGCAGTACTTC. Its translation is CASSLWDESFYEQYF.

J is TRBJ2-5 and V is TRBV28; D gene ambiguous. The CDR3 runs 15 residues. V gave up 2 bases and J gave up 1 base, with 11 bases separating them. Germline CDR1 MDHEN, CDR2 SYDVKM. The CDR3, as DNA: TGTGCCAGCAGTTTAACCGGTACAGTCCAAGAGACCCAGTACTTC. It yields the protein CASSLTGTVQETQYF.

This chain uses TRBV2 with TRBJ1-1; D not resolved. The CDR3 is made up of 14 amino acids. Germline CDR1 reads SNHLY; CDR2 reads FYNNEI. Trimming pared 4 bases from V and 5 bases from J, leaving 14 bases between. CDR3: CASSVEEWGTEAFF. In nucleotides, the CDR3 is TGTGCCAGCAGTGTAGAAGAATGGGGAACTGAAGCTTTCTTT.

The DNA of the CDR3 is TGTGCCAGCATTCCATCGGGGGCAGGATTTCGGGACACAGATACGCAGTATTTT. Translating it yields CASIPSGAGFRDTDTQYF. The rearrangement joins TRBV28 to TRBJ2-3; the D call may be TRBD1 or TRBD2 (6 bases each). V was clipped by 7 bases and J by 2 bases, with 25 bases between them. In germline, CDR1 is MDHEN, CDR2 SYDVKM. There are 18 residues in the CDR3.

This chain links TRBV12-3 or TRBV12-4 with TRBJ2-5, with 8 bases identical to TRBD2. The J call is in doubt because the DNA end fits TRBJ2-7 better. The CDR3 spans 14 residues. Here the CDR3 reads CASSPSTSVDEQYF. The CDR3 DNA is TGTGCCAGCAGTCCCTCGACTAGCGTAGACGAGCAGTACTTC.

CDR3 amino acids: CASSSRDRGPTYNEQFF. The CDR3 nucleotides read TGTGCCAGCAGCTCCCGGGACAGGGGGCCTACCTACAATGAGCAGTTCTTC. The V call is TRBV7-9, the J call TRBJ2-7; 12 bases fit TRBD1. The end of the DNA fits TRBJ2-1 better, so the J call may be wrong. The germline V gene encodes CDR1 SEHNR and CDR2 FQNEAQ (reference sequence). The CDR3 runs 17 residues.

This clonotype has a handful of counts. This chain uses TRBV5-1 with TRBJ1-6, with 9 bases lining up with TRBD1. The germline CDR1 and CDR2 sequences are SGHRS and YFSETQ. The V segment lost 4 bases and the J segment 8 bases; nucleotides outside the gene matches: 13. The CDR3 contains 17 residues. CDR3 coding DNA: TGCGCCAGCAGCGCAGATCCCGGGACAGGGCTCTATTCACCCCTCCACTTT. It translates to CASSADPGTGLYSPLHF.

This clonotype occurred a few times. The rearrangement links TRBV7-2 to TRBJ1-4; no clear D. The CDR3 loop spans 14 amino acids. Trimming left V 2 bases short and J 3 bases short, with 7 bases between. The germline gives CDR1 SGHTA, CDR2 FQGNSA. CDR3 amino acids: CASSLSGPNEKLFF. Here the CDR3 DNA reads TGTGCCAGCAGCTTATCTGGCCCTAATGAAAAACTGTTTTTT. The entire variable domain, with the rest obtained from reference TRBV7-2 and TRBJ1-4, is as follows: GAGVSQSPSNKVTEKGKDVELRCDPISGHTALYWYRQSLGQGLEFLIYFQGNSAPDKSGLPSDRFSAERTGGSVSTLTIQRTQQEDSAVYLCASSLSGPNEKLFFGSGTQLSVL.

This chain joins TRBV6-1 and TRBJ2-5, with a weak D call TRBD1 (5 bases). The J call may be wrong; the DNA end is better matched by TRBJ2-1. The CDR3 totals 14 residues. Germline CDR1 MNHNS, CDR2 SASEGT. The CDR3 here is CASTPGPRYNEQFF. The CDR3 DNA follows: TGTGCCAGCACCCCAGGGCCCCGCTACAATGAGCAGTTCTTC.

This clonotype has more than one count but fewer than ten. CDR3 DNA sequence: TGCAGTGCTAGATCCGCTAGCGGGATGTCTCCAGAGACCCAGTACTTC. It is translated as CSARSASGMSPETQYF. V gene TRBV20-1 combines with J gene TRBJ2-5; the match to TRBD2 covers 9 bases. Germline V gives CDR1 DFQATT, CDR2 SNEGSKA (reference sequence). CDR3 length: 16 amino acids. Losses at the gene ends were 2 bases for V and 4 bases for J; bases not matched to a gene: 11.

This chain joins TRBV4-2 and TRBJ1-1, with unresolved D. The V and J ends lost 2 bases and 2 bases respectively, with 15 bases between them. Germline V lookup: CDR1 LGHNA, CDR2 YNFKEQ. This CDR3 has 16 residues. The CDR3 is CASSQISAGLNTEAFF. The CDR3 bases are TGTGCCAGCAGCCAAATTTCGGCAGGACTAAACACTGAAGCTTTCTTT.

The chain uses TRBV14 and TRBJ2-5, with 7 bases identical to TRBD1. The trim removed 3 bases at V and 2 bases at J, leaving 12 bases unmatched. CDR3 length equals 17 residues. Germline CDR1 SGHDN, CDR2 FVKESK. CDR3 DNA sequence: TGTGCCAGCAGCCAGACTCTGAAGGGACAGCTACAAGAGACCCAGTACTTC. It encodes CASSQTLKGQLQETQYF. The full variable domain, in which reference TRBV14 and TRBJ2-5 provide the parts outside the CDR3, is EAGVTQFPSHSVIEKGQTVTLRCDPISGHDNLYWYRRVMGKEIKFLLHFVKESKQDESGMPNNRFLAERTGGTYSTLKVQPAELEDSGVYFCASSQTLKGQLQETQYFGPGTRLLVL.

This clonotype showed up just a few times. The CDR3 sequence: CSVEGGRGRASEQFF. The DNA of the CDR3 is TGCAGCGTTGAAGGTGGTCGCGGGAGGGCCTCTGAGCAGTTCTTC. The chain links TRBV29-1 to TRBJ2-1; 9 positions agree with TRBD2. After removal of 1 base from V and 9 bases from J, the junction contained 10 bases not matched to a gene. CDR3 size: 15 residues. Germline V CDR1 and CDR2: SQVTM, ANQGSEA.

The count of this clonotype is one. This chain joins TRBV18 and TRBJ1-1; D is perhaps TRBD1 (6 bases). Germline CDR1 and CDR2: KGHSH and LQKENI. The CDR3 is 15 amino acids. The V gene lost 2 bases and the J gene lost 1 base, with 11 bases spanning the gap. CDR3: CASSPKDRGNTEAFF. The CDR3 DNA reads TGTGCCAGCTCACCAAAGGACAGAGGGAACACTGAAGCTTTCTTT.

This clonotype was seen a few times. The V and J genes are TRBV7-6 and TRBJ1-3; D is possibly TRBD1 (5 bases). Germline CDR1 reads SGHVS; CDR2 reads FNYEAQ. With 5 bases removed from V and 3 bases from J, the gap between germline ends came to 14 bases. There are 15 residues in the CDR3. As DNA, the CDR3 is TGTGCCAGCAGCGACGGGACCGCCAGTGGAAACACCATATATTTT. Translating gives CASSDGTASGNTIYF.

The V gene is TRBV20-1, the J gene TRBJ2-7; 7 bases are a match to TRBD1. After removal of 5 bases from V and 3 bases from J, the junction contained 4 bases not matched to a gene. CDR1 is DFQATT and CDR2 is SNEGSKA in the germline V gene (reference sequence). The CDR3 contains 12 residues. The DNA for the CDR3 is TGCAGTGCTCGGGACAGATACTACGAGCAGTACTTC. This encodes CSARDRYYEQYF.

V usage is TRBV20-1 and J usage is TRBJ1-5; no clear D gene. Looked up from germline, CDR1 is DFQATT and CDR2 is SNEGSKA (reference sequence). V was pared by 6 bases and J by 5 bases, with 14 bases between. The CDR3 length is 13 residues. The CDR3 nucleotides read TGCAGTGCCGCGGAGGACTTAGATCAGCCCCAGCATTTT. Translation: CSAAEDLDQPQHF.

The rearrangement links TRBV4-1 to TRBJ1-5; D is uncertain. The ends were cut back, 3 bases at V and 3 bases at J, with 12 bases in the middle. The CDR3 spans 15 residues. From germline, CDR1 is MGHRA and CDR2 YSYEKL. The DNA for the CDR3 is TGCGCCAGCAGCCAGTTGGACGTCGCCAATCAGCCCCAGCATTTT. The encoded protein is CASSQLDVANQPQHF.

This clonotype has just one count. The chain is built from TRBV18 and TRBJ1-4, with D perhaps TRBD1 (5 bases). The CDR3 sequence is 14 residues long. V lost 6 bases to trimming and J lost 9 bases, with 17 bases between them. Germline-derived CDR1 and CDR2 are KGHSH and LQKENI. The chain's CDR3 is CASSPGIGDKKLFF. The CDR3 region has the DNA TGTGCCAGCTCCCCCGGTATAGGGGATAAAAAACTGTTTTTT.